The clone carrying this T cell receptor (beta chain) was detected ten times or more. The antigen remains undetermined. This entry comes from a study of regulatory T cells in long-lasting Graves disease. V was pared by 1 base and J by 1 base, with 4 bases of the junction left unmatched. Germline CDR1 is SGHRS and CDR2 is YFSETQ. The CDR3 spans 16 residues. For TCR beta, libraries came from iRepertoire HTBI primers and Arm-PCR of CDR3 regions. TCRdb used MiXCR to reprocess the multiplex PCR reads, holding one entry per CDR3 protein. This sample has about 370,000 distinct CDR3 sequences, with around 16% found just once. Study-level results: Lower TCR diversity characterized persistent Graves' patients relative to newly diagnosed patients. Public clonotype sharing was higher in persistent than newly diagnosed patients.

Time point indicated: newly diagnosed GD, antithyroid drugs for less than 3 months. PBMC RNA was the source of the TCR library. The peripheral blood volume drawn was 7.5 to 9.5 milliliters, and it was collected into EDTA tubes. The source was peripheral blood mononuclear cells (PBMCs), collected at new diagnosis, from a patient treated with antithyroid drugs. The chain recombines TRBV5-1 with TRBJ1-4, with 7 bases identical to TRBD1. This TCR came from a female donor with Graves disease. Here the CDR3 DNA reads TGCGCCAGCAGCTTGACAGGGGATGGAACTAATGAAAAACTGTTTTTT. This gives the protein CASSLTGDGTNEKLFF.